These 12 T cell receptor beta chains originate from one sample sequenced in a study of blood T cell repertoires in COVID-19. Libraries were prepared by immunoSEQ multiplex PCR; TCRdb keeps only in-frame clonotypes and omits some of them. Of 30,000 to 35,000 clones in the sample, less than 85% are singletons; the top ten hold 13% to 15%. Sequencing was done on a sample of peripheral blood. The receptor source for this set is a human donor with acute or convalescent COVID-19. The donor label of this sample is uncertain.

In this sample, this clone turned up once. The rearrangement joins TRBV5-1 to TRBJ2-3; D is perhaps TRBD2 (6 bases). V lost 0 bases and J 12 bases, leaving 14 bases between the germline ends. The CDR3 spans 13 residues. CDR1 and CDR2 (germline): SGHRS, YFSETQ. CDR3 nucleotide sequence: TGCGCCAGCAGCTTGGTAGAGGCGGGGACTCAGTATTTT. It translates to CASSLVEAGTQYF.

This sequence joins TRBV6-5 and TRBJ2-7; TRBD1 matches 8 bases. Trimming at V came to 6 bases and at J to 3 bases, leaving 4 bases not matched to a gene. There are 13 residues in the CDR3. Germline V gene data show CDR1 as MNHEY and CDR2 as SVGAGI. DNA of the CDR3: TGTGCCAGCAGGGCTGGACAGGGCTACGAGCAGTACTTC. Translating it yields CASRAGQGYEQYF.

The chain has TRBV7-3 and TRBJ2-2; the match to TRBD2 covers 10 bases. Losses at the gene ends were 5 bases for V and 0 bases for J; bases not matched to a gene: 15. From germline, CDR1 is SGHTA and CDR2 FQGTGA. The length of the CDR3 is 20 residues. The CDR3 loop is CASSEFLGTSVASNTGELFF. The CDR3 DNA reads TGTGCCAGCAGCGAATTCCTGGGGACTAGCGTGGCATCGAACACCGGGGAGCTGTTTTTT.

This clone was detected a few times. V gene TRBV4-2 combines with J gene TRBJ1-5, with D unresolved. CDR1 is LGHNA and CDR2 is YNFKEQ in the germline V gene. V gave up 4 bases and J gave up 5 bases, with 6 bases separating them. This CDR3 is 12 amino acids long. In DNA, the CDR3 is TGTGCCAGCAGCCGGGAGGATCAGCCCCAGCATTTT. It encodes CASSREDQPQHF.

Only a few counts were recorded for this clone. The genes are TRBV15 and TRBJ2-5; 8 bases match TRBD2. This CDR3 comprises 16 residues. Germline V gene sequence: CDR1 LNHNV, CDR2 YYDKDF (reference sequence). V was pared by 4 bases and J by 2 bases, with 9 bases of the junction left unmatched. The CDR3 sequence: CATSKPPGLEQETQYF. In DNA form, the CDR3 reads TGTGCCACCAGCAAACCTCCGGGACTAGAGCAAGAGACCCAGTACTTC.

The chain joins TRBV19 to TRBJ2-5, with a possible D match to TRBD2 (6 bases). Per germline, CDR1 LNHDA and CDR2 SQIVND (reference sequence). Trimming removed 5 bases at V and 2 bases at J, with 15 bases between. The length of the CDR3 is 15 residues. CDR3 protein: CASSPGLAKQETQYF. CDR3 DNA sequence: TGTGCCAGTAGTCCGGGACTGGCAAAACAAGAGACCCAGTACTTC. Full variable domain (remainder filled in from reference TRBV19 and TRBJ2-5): DGGITQSPKYLFRKEGQNVTLSCEQNLNHDAMYWYRQDPGQGLRLIYYSQIVNDFQKGDIAEGYSVSREKKESFPLTVTSAQKNPTAFYLCASSPGLAKQETQYFGPGTRLLVL.

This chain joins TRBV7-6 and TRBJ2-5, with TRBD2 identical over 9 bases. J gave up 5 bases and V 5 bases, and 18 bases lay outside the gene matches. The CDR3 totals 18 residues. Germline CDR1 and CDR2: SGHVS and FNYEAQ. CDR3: CASSPGGRGGLQSETQYF. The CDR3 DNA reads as TGTGCCAGCAGCCCCGGAGGGCGGGGGGGCCTTCAGTCTGAGACCCAGTACTTC.

The CDR3: CASSTENIQYF. CDR3 DNA: TGTGCCAGTAGTACTGAAAACATTCAGTACTTC. V is TRBV19 and J is TRBJ2-4; D is undetermined. The germline V gene has CDR1 LNHDA and CDR2 SQIVND (reference sequence). The CDR3 loop spans 11 amino acids. Trimming stripped 4 bases from V and 5 bases from J, with 3 bases between.

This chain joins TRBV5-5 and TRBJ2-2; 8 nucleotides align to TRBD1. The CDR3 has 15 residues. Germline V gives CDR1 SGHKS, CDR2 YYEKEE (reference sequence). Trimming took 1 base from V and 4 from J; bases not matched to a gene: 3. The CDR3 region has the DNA TGTGCCAGCAGCTTGATTACAGGGGGCACCGGGGAGCTGTTTTTT. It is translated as CASSLITGGTGELFF. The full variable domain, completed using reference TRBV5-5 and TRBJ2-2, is DAGVTQSPTHLIKTRGQQVTLRCSPISGHKSVSWYQQVLGQGPQFIFQYYEKEERGRGNFPDRFSARQFPNYSSELNVNALLLGDSALYLCASSLITGGTGELFFGEGSRLTVL.

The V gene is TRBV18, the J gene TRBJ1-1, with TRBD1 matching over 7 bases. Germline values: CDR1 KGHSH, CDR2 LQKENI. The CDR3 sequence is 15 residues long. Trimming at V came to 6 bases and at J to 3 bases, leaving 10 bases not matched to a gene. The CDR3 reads CASSAEGAIYTEAFF. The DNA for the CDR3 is TGTGCCAGCTCGGCAGAGGGGGCGATTTACACTGAAGCTTTCTTT.

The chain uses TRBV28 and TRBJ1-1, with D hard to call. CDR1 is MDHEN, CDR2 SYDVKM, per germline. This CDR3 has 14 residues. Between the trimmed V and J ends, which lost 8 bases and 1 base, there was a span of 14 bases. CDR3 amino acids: CASLRGRWNTEAFF. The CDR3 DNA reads TGTGCCAGCTTAAGAGGGAGGTGGAACACTGAAGCTTTCTTT.

The CDR3 reads CASRETESSYEQYF. The CDR3 DNA reads TGCGCCAGCAGGGAGACAGAGAGCTCCTACGAGCAGTACTTC. The V and J genes are TRBV4-3 and TRBJ2-7, with D possibly matching TRBD1 (5 bases). The CDR3 consists of 14 residues. Trimming pared 6 bases from V and 0 bases from J, leaving 12 bases between. The germline V gene encodes CDR1 LGHNA and CDR2 YSLEER.